This T cell receptor (beta chain) was profiled in a study of graft-versus-host responses after intestinal transplantation. The wider study: Transplant recipients had multivisceral, liver-intestinal, or isolated intestinal grafts. Induction with anti-thymocyte globulin, then tacrolimus and steroids for three to four years, was given to all recipients. General study results and limits: Subjects displaying graft-donor T cell macrochimerism possessed elevated graft-versus-host to host-versus-graft clonal ratios inside allografts. Recipient marrow harbored GvH clones, some of which surfaced first in ileum or blood.

About this clone itself: Its antigen is not identified.

Generated by immunoSEQ multiplex PCR, the TCRdb table keeps only in-frame clones and is missing some. This table holds over 100,000 clones, approximately 95% found once. Germline V gene sequence: CDR1 MNHEY, CDR2 SVGAGI. The CDR3 is 12 amino acids. V was pared by 2 bases and J by 10 bases, with 9 bases between. Specimen: unstimulated CD4+ T cells sorted from spleen or lymph node cells, collected before intestinal transplant. J is TRBJ2-1 and V is TRBV6-5; D not certain. The sequence derives from a human donor who received an intestinal transplant. CDR3 amino acids: CASSYGRLEQFF. CDR3 coding DNA: TGTGCCAGCAGTTACGGACGGCTGGAGCAGTTCTTC.